This T cell receptor (beta chain) is drawn from a study of post-analysis software for immune sequencing data. Whole-study context: The study covered relapsing-remitting, secondary progressive and progressive-relapsing courses of multiple sclerosis.

V was clipped by 4 bases and J by 1 base; unmatched bases: 4. The germline gives CDR1 SQVTM, CDR2 ANQGSEA. The CDR3 length is 14 residues. Notes on the study in general: F-measure co-clustering was strong for batch-matched samples. Comparison with controls showed significantly lower normalized Chao1 diversity in multiple sclerosis patients. With TRBV5-6, TRBV5-1 and TRBV20-1 included, about five TRBV segments were more frequent in patients than in controls.

About this clonotype itself: No antigen is known for it.

Incorporated into the TCR beta cDNA libraries were unique molecular identifiers, which served to reduce PCR and sequencing biases. Each batch of roughly 1 to 11 million T cells produced around 460,000 cDNA molecules. TCRdb recomputed calls from the PCR reads with MiXCR, one row per CDR3 protein. Of roughly 600,000 distinct CDR3 sequences detected, roughly 40% appear once; the ten largest clones hold 1.5% to 2%. The sequence was collected from a girl between 10 and 17 years old with multiple sclerosis. This chain joins TRBV29-1 and TRBJ1-1; 9 bases fit TRBD1. Sequenced material: blood. The CDR3 reads CSVGGDRENTEAFF. CDR3 sequence (DNA): TGCAGCGTTGGAGGGGACAGGGAGAACACTGAAGCTTTCTTT.